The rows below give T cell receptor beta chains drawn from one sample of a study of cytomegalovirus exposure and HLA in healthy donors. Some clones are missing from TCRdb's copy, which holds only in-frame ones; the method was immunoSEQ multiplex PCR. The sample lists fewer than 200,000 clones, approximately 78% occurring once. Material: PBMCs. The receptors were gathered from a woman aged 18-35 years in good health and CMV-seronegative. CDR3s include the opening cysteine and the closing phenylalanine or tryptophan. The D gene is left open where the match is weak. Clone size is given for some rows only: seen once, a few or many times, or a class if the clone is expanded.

TGTGCCAGCAGTGAACCCGGGACTAGCGGGAGGGGCGGACATAGTGAGCAGTTCTTC CASSEPGTSGRGGHSEQFF TRBJ2-1 TRBD2 TRBV6-1 .
TGTGCCAGCTCACCGACCGGGACAGGGAATTTCGAGCAGTACTTC CASSPTGTGNFEQYF TRBJ2-7 TRBD1 TRBV18 .
TGTGCCAGCAGCTACTCATCGGGGACCTACAATGAGCAGTTCTTC CASSYSSGTYNEQFF TRBJ2-1 . TRBV7-6 .
TGTGCCAGCAGGCTACAGGGTAATAGCAATCAGCCCCAGCATTTT CASRLQGNSNQPQHF TRBJ1-5 . TRBV2 few
TGCGCCAGCAGTGTAGAGCATCAGCCCCAGCATTTT CASSVEHQPQHF TRBJ1-5 . TRBV10-2 .
TGTGCCAGTAGTATGGGGTCTGCGGGGAAGGCTGAAGCTTTCTTT CASSMGSAGKAEAFF TRBJ1-1 . TRBV19 .
TGTGCCAGCAGCGTAGCAAGCAGGAAGCGGGTCAGGGGCACAGATACGCAGTATTTT CASSVASRKRVRGTDTQYF TRBJ2-3 . TRBV9 .
TGTGCCAGCAGCCAAGAGATGTTGACTAGCATGTACCAAGAGACCCAGTACTTC CASSQEMLTSMYQETQYF TRBJ2-5 TRBD2 TRBV14 .
TGTGCCAGCAGCGTAGCAAGCGGGGGGAGCTCCTACAATGAGCAGTTCTTC CASSVASGGSSYNEQFF TRBJ2-1 TRBD2 TRBV9 .
TGCAGTGCCACCGACCAGGGTTTGGCTTTCTTT CSATDQGLAFF TRBJ1-1 . TRBV20-1 .
TGTGCCAGCAGTCCCGGACTAGCGGCTAGCACAGATACGCAGTATTTT CASSPGLAASTDTQYF TRBJ2-3 TRBD2 TRBV28 .
TGCGCCAGCAGCTTGGAGCCAGGCACCCACAATGAGCAGTTCTTC CASSLEPGTHNEQFF TRBJ2-1 . TRBV5-1 .
TGTGCCAGCTCAAGAGGGGGCGGCTATGGCTACACCTTC CASSRGGGYGYTF TRBJ1-2 TRBD1 TRBV6-1 once
TGTGCCAGTAGTATACTAGCGGGAGGGCTAAATGAGCAGTTCTTC CASSILAGGLNEQFF TRBJ2-1 TRBD2 TRBV19 .
TGTGCCATCAGTGAGTCAGGCGGGGGGGCTTACGAGCAGTACTTC CAISESGGGAYEQYF TRBJ2-7 TRBD2 TRBV10-3 .
TGTGCCAGCAGCGCCCGGGACAGTAATTCACCCCTCCACTTT CASSARDSNSPLHF TRBJ1-6 TRBD1 TRBV13 .
TGTGCCACCAGCAGAGAGGACAGGGGGGCGGGCTACACCTTC CATSREDRGAGYTF TRBJ1-2 TRBD1 TRBV15 .
TGTGCCAGCACCGACGGGTGGAGCACTGAAGCTTTCTTT CASTDGWSTEAFF TRBJ1-1 . TRBV6-6 .